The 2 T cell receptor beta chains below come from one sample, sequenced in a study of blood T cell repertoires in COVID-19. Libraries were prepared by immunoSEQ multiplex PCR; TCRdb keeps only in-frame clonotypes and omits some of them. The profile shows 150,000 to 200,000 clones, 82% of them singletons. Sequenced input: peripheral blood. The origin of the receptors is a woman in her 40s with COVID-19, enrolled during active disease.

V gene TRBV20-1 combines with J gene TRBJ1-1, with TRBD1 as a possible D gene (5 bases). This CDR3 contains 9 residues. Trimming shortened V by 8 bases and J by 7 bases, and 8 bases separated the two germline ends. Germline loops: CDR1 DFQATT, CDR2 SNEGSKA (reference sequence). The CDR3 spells CSTGDEAFF. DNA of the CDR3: TGCAGTACGGGGGATGAAGCTTTCTTT.

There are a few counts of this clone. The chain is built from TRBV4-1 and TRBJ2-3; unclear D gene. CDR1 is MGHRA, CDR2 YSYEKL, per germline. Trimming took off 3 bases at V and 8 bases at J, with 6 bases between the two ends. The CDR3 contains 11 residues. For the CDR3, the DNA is TGCGCCAGCAGCCAGGCCAGTACGCAGTATTTT. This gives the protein CASSQASTQYF.